The text below deals with one TCR beta chain. The antigen is undetermined. In germline, CDR1 is MNHNY, CDR2 SVGAGI (reference sequence). This CDR3 contains 14 residues. Preparation of TRB cDNA libraries relied on 5' RACE carrying UMI labels. TCRdb reprocessed the 5' RACE reads and reports one entry per CDR3 protein, with no DNA. The specimen's table records around 160,000 distinct CDR3 sequences. This specimen comes from a study of CXCR3-negative and CXCR3-positive naive CD8 T cells. Study-wide findings and caveats: Greater hydrophobicity was found in TRB CDR3s of CXCR3-positive naive cells than of CXCR3-negative naive cells.

Sequencing input: naive CXCR3+ CD8+ T cells from blood. Subset denoted: CD45RO-CCR7+CD27+CD95- naive CD8+ T cells expressing CXCR3 (TNR3+). The genes are TRBV6-6 and TRBJ1-5. The TCR originated in a human donor in good health. Some clones in this sample may be carry-over from other donors' samples. CDR3 in amino acids: CASSYDRAGQPQHF.